One sample yielded the 19 T cell receptor beta chains listed below, sequenced in a study of cytomegalovirus exposure and HLA in healthy donors. PCR primers comprised 60 Vbeta and 13 Jbeta primers. TCRdb's copy holds only in-frame clones and misses some; the assay was immunoSEQ multiplex PCR. Counted here are about 140,000 clones, roughly 79% occurring once; the ten biggest clones make up over 9.5%. Sequencing was done on a sample of PBMCs. The receptors were sampled from a woman aged 60 to 75 in good health and CMV-seropositive.

The chain combines TRBV28 with TRBJ1-5; D unclear. Germline CDR1 and CDR2: MDHEN and SYDVKM. The CDR3 is 12 amino acids. V gave up 1 base and J gave up 11 bases, with 9 bases separating them. As DNA, the CDR3 is TGTGCCAGCAGTTTATCCCTATCGACCCAGCATTTT. Protein: CASSLSLSTQHF.

This chain joins TRBV6-5 and TRBJ2-7, with 7 bases identical to TRBD2. The germline gives CDR1 MNHEY, CDR2 SVGAGI. Losses at the gene ends were 0 bases for V and 4 bases for J; bases not matched to a gene: 9. This CDR3 is built from 16 residues. The chain's CDR3 is CASSYSRGFAKYEQYF. The CDR3, as DNA: TGTGCCAGCAGTTACTCGCGGGGGTTCGCTAAGTACGAGCAGTACTTC.

In its sample, this clone was seen once. V gene TRBV7-2 combines with J gene TRBJ1-1, with D uncertain. V lost 3 bases to trimming and J lost 4 bases, with 12 bases between them. The CDR3 contains 14 residues. Germline V gene sequence: CDR1 SGHTA, CDR2 FQGNSA. The CDR3 loop is CASSFSRGLTEAFF. Written as DNA, the CDR3 is TGTGCCAGCAGCTTCTCGCGAGGCCTCACTGAAGCTTTCTTT. Using reference TRBV7-2 and TRBJ1-1 for the parts outside the CDR3, the full variable domain is GAGVSQSPSNKVTEKGKDVELRCDPISGHTALYWYRQSLGQGLEFLIYFQGNSAPDKSGLPSDRFSAERTGGSVSTLTIQRTQQEDSAVYLCASSFSRGLTEAFFGQGTRLTVV.

V gene TRBV19 combines with J gene TRBJ2-5; D possibly corresponds to TRBD2 (5 bases). The J call could be wrong; TRBJ2-7 is a better fit for the DNA end. Germline assignment: CDR1 LNHDA and CDR2 SQIVND (reference sequence). The CDR3 has 11 amino acids. CDR3 residues: CATSRGYEQYF. CDR3 coding DNA: TGTGCCACCTCGCGAGGGTACGAGCAGTACTTC.

The gene calls are TRBV5-6 and TRBJ1-2, with a weak D call TRBD1 (5 bases). V shed 2 bases and J shed 2 bases, with 13 bases lying between them. The CDR3 covers 15 residues. The V gene's germline CDR1 is SGHDT and CDR2 YYEEEE. CDR3 coding DNA: TGTGCCAGCAGCTTCACAGGCGGGGGAAACTATGGCTACACCTTC. Protein: CASSFTGGGNYGYTF.

DNA for the CDR3: TGCGCCAGCAGCTCTTCGGCGGGACAGGGTTTAACTGAAGCTTTCTTT. It is translated as CASSSSAGQGLTEAFF. This chain joins TRBV5-1 and TRBJ1-1; TRBD1 matches at 9 bases. Trimming took 3 bases from V and 5 from J; bases not matched to a gene: 11. The CDR3 length is 16 residues. CDR1 SGHRS and CDR2 YFSETQ come from the germline V gene.

The chain uses TRBV6-1 and TRBJ1-1; TRBD1 aligns across 8 bases. CDR1 is MNHNS, CDR2 SASEGT, per germline. This CDR3 is 14 amino acids long. J lost 5 bases, V lost 6 bases, and 8 bases had no gene match. CDR3 in amino acids: CASRTGTGWTEAFF. The CDR3 DNA reads as TGTGCCAGCAGGACCGGGACAGGCTGGACTGAAGCTTTCTTT.

This clone was picked up a small number of times. The V gene is TRBV27, the J gene TRBJ2-7, with a weak D call TRBD2 (5 bases). The CDR3 runs 14 residues. Germline CDR1 MNHEY, CDR2 SMNVEV (reference sequence). The V and J ends lost 6 bases and 0 bases respectively, with 12 bases between them. CDR3 sequence reads: CASRRVGSSYEQYF. In DNA form, the CDR3 reads TGTGCCAGCAGAAGGGTGGGGAGCTCCTACGAGCAGTACTTC.

This sequence joins TRBV10-3 and TRBJ2-7, with 9 bases aligning to TRBD2. The trim removed 3 bases at V and 9 bases at J, leaving 15 bases unmatched. Germline-derived CDR1 and CDR2 are ENHRY and SYGVKD. The CDR3 runs to 16 residues. The CDR3 nucleotides read TGTGCCATCAGTGAAATGGCGTCTAGCGGTAGCGGGGGGCAGTACTTC. Translation gives CAISEMASSGSGGQYF.

This chain uses TRBV27 with TRBJ2-7; no firm D call. V was pared by 3 bases and J by 6 bases, with 3 bases between. CDR3 length equals 10 residues. CDR1 and CDR2 (germline): MNHEY, SMNVEV (reference sequence). This CDR3 reads CASSFREQYF. CDR3 sequence (DNA): TGTGCCAGCAGTTTTCGCGAGCAGTACTTC.

V is TRBV7-9 and J is TRBJ2-7, with TRBD1 identical over 10 bases. V lost 5 bases, J lost 3 bases, and 4 bases stayed unmatched. This CDR3 spans 14 amino acids. In germline, CDR1 is SEHNR, CDR2 FQNEAQ (reference sequence). CDR3 nucleotides: TGTGCCAGCAGCCGCGGGACAGGGGTCTACGAGCAGTACTTC. Residues: CASSRGTGVYEQYF. Supplemented by reference TRBV7-9 and TRBJ2-7, the full variable domain reads DTGVSQNPRHKITKRGQNVTFRCDPISEHNRLYWYRQTLGQGPEFLTYFQNEAQLEKSRLLSDRFSAERPKGSFSTLEIQRTEQGDSAMYLCASSRGTGVYEQYFGPGTRLTVT.

This clone was counted a single time. The chain recombines TRBV6-5 with TRBJ1-5; D gene ambiguous. The germline V gene has CDR1 MNHEY and CDR2 SVGAGI. V lost 2 bases and J 5 bases, leaving 7 bases between the germline ends. This CDR3 region has 13 residues. CDR3 sequence (DNA): TGTGCCAGCAGTTACGTCCCTTATCAGCCCCAGCATTTT. Protein: CASSYVPYQPQHF.

The chain couples TRBV7-6 to TRBJ2-7, with 8 positions matching TRBD2. V lost 5 bases to trimming and J lost 1 base; unmatched junction nucleotides: 7. The CDR3 spans 15 residues. In germline, CDR1 is SGHVS, CDR2 FNYEAQ. The chain's CDR3 is CASSPLAGRSYEQYF. In nucleotides, the CDR3 is TGTGCCAGCAGCCCGTTAGCGGGACGGTCCTACGAGCAGTACTTC.

The rearrangement uses TRBV7-8 and TRBJ2-7; D possibly corresponds to TRBD2 (5 bases). V lost 5 bases and J lost 3, with 14 bases in between. This CDR3 contains 14 residues. In germline, CDR1 is SGHVS, CDR2 FQNEAQ. The CDR3 reads CASSQEAYGYEQYF. CDR3 in DNA: TGTGCCAGCAGCCAGGAGGCATACGGCTACGAGCAGTACTTC.

The rearrangement joins TRBV2 to TRBJ2-1; 12 positions match TRBD2. Per the germline V gene, CDR1 is SNHLY and CDR2 is FYNNEI. This CDR3 has 16 amino acids. V trimming: 1 base; J trimming: 9 bases; junction bases outside the gene matches: 7. CDR3 protein: CASSEGTSGKRGEQFF. The CDR3 bases are TGTGCCAGCAGTGAAGGGACTAGCGGGAAAAGAGGTGAGCAGTTCTTC.

This clone occurred once. This chain links TRBV4-3 with TRBJ1-3; D uncertain. The germline V gene has CDR1 LGHNA and CDR2 YSLEER. Deletions cut 1 base from V and 0 bases from J, with 7 bases between. The CDR3 covers 15 residues. CDR3 coding DNA: TGCGCCAGCAGCCAAGGCAGGCACTCTGGAAACACCATATATTTT. This encodes CASSQGRHSGNTIYF.

The chain has TRBV10-2 and TRBJ2-3; perhaps TRBD2 as D (5 bases). This CDR3 spans 15 amino acids. Trimming removed 10 bases from V and 1 base from J, with 18 bases in between. CDR1 and CDR2 (germline): WSHSY, SAAADI. CDR3 coding DNA: TGCGCCACGTGGGCGAGGGAGAGAGGCACAGATACGCAGTATTTT. Translating it yields CATWARERGTDTQYF.

V is TRBV30 and J is TRBJ2-2; no clear D gene. The V gene's germline CDR1 is GTSNPN and CDR2 SVGIG (reference sequence). The CDR3 is 13 amino acids. The ends were cut back, 2 bases at V and 1 base at J, with 5 bases in the middle. The chain's CDR3 is CAWSYWNTGELFF. CDR3 nucleotide sequence: TGTGCCTGGAGTTATTGGAACACCGGGGAGCTGTTTTTT.

This rearrangement joins TRBV27 to TRBJ2-3; TRBD2 agrees at 9 bases. Germline V CDR1 and CDR2: MNHEY, SMNVEV (reference sequence). V lost 4 bases and J lost 5; bases outside the gene matches: 7. This CDR3 has 15 amino acids. This CDR3 reads CASSSAGGERDTQYF. CDR3 nucleotides: TGTGCCAGCAGTTCGGCGGGAGGGGAGAGAGATACGCAGTATTTT.